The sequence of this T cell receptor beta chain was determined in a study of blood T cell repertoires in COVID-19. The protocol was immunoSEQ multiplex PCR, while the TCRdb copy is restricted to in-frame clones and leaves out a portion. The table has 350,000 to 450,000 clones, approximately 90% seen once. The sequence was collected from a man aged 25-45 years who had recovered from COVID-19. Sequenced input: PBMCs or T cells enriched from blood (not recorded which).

The CDR3 is CSVEGDNQPQHF. The CDR3 DNA follows: TGCAGCGTTGAGGGAGACAATCAGCCCCAGCATTTT. The chain is built from TRBV29-1 and TRBJ1-5; D gene uncertain. V dropped 3 bases and J dropped 3 bases, with 6 bases sitting between them. Germline V gene sequence: CDR1 SQVTM, CDR2 ANQGSEA. CDR3 length equals 12 residues.